This T cell receptor beta chain was profiled in a study of glioma-infiltrating T cells after dendritic cell vaccination. Method: immunoSEQ multiplex PCR; TCRdb's copy keeps in-frame clones and lacks some. The table has over 90,000 clones, 85% to 90% seen once. Selection required adequate fresh-frozen tumor tissue plus more than two years' survival data. PBMC sampling occurred before vaccination, two weeks after the third dose, and at progression. With 2 bases clipped from V and 3 bases from J, the junction kept 7 bases outside the gene matches. CDR1 is MNHEY and CDR2 is SMNVEV in the germline V gene (reference sequence). This CDR3 region has 15 residues.

The sequence came from a human donor with glioblastoma. The sample was blood, taken before dendritic cell vaccination. The V gene is TRBV27, the J gene TRBJ2-7; 7 nucleotides match TRBD1. CDR3 in DNA: TGTGCCAGCAGTTTAGCCTCGGGACAGTTCTACGAGCAGTACTTC. Amino acid sequence: CASSLASGQFYEQYF.